This is a list of T cell receptor beta chains from one sample in a study of identical twins. TCRdb re-called the 5' RACE reads with MiXCR, one entry per CDR3 protein. The table shows about 280,000 distinct CDR3 sequences, with more than 6.5% occurring only once. The data were also submitted as part of a second study, on yellow fever vaccine responses in identical twins.

Sequencing input: memory (CD45RO+) T cells sorted from blood. The source of these receptors is a woman aged 18-30 years in good health. Both conserved end residues are part of each CDR3. D genes are given only for firm matches. Clone size is shown for a subset of rows, as once, few, many or a class of expanded clone.

V gene	J gene	clone size	D gene	CDR3 DNA	CDR3 protein
TRBV11-2	TRBJ2-1	NA	TRBD2	TGTGCCAGCAGCCCCCTACGGGGGAGCGGGACCTACAATGAGCAGTTCTTC	CASSPLRGSGTYNEQFF
TRBV20-1	TRBJ1-2	few	NA	TGCAGTGCTAGAGAGCCCCTCGGTCGTAACTATGGCTACACCTTC	CSAREPLGRNYGYTF
TRBV6-5	TRBJ1-4	NA	NA	TGTGCCAGCAAGGGACTCGAACACGCTGAAAAACTGTTTTTT	CASKGLEHAEKLFF
TRBV12-3/TRBV12-4	TRBJ1-4	few	NA	TGTGCCAGCAGCCTCTCCGACAGGCCCCAACCAAAACTGTTTTTT	CASSLSDRPQPKLFF
TRBV9	TRBJ1-5	few	TRBD1	TGTGCCAGCAGCGTAGCTCCGTTGGACAGGGGACCTGATAGCAATCAGCCCCAGCATTTT	CASSVAPLDRGPDSNQPQHF
TRBV25-1	TRBJ2-5	many	NA	TGTGCCAGCAGTGAATGGAGGGAAGAGACCCAGTACTTC	CASSEWREETQYF
TRBV11-2	TRBJ2-1	few	TRBD1	TGTGCCAGCAGCTTAGAACAGGGGACTGAGCAGTTCTTC	CASSLEQGTEQFF
TRBV6-5	TRBJ1-3	NA	TRBD1	TGTGCCAGCAGTTCGGGACAGTGGTTCGGAAACACCATATATTTT	CASSSGQWFGNTIYF
TRBV7-8	TRBJ1-4	many	TRBD1	TGTGCCAGCAGCTTAGGGACAGGGTCTGAAAAACTGTTTTTT	CASSLGTGSEKLFF
TRBV12-3/TRBV12-4	TRBJ2-2	many	NA	TGTGCCAGCAGCCCCGGGGGCACCGGGGAGCTGTTTTTT	CASSPGGTGELFF
TRBV28	TRBJ1-5	few	TRBD1	TGTGCCAGCAGTTTCCAGGGGGGAGGCAATCAGCCCCAGCATTTT	CASSFQGGGNQPQHF
TRBV19	TRBJ2-6	once	NA	TGTGCCAGTACAACCGCCTCTGGGGCCAACGTCCTGACTTTC	CASTTASGANVLTF
TRBV10-3	TRBJ1-1	many	NA	TGTGCCATCAGTGAGTCGGCCAGACAGAACACTGAAGCTTTCTTT	CAISESARQNTEAFF
TRBV7-8	TRBJ2-5	many	NA	TGTGCCAGCAGCTTAGGGGAGAAAGAGACCCAGTACTTC	CASSLGEKETQYF
TRBV12-3/TRBV12-4	TRBJ2-4	NA	TRBD1	TGTGCCAGCAGTTTGGGTCGGACAGGGGTCCTCCTAGCCAAAAACATTCAGTACTTC	CASSLGRTGVLLAKNIQYF
TRBV29-1	TRBJ2-1	few	TRBD2	TGCAGCGGGGGAGGGACTCGTTACAATGAGCAGTTCTTC	CSGGGTRYNEQFF
TRBV24-1	TRBJ2-3	few	TRBD1	TGTGCCACCAGCTTTCAGGGGGCGGTGGATACGCAGTATTTT	CATSFQGAVDTQYF
TRBV19	TRBJ2-3	few	NA	TGTGCCAGTAGCGCCGGGGGTAATACAGATACGCAGTATTTT	CASSAGGNTDTQYF
TRBV7-2	TRBJ1-1	few	NA	TGTGCCAGCAGCCCGGAGAGGGGCACTGAAGCTTTCTTT	CASSPERGTEAFF
TRBV28	TRBJ2-6	NA	NA	TGTGCCAGCAGTGCACTTAGGGCTGGGGCCAACGTCCTGACTTTC	CASSALRAGANVLTF
TRBV5-4	TRBJ1-1	few	NA	TGTGCCAGCAGCTTGGGAGCAGGGCTGGTTAGGACTGAAGCTTTCTTT	CASSLGAGLVRTEAFF
TRBV5-1	TRBJ2-3	once	TRBD2	TGCGCCAGCAGCGCCGGGGGGGCCTACACAGATACGCAGTATTTT	CASSAGGAYTDTQYF
TRBV6-1	TRBJ2-3	many	TRBD2	TGTGCCAGCAGTGAAGAGCGGGGGGGCCAAGATACGCAGTATTTT	CASSEERGGQDTQYF
TRBV6-1	TRBJ1-6	many	NA	TGTGCCAGCAGTGAGGGATATAATTCACCCCTCCACTTT	CASSEGYNSPLHF
TRBV10-1	TRBJ2-5	NA	NA	TGCGCCAGCAGTGTCGGACAGCCATTGGAGACCCAGTACTTC	CASSVGQPLETQYF
TRBV20-1	TRBJ2-6	few	NA	TGCAGTGCTAGCCGACAGTTCTCTGGGGCCAACGTCCTGACTTTC	CSASRQFSGANVLTF
TRBV7-2	TRBJ1-1	many	TRBD1	TGTGCCAGCAGCCGTCAGGGGGGCGGGAACACTGAAGCTTTCTTT	CASSRQGGGNTEAFF
TRBV6-6	TRBJ1-4	many	TRBD1	TGTGCCAGCAGTTCCAGGGGGAAGAAACTGTTTTTT	CASSSRGKKLFF
TRBV7-6	TRBJ2-1	few	TRBD2	TGTGCCAGCAGCTTAGCGGGACTAGCCCAACCCCATGAGCAGTTCTTC	CASSLAGLAQPHEQFF
TRBV7-3	TRBJ2-1	few	TRBD2	TGTGCCAGCAGCTTAGGCCTCCGTGGGGCGGGAGTAGAGCAGTTCTTC	CASSLGLRGAGVEQFF
TRBV5-6	TRBJ1-1	few	NA	TGTGCCAGCAGCTTCTTAATGGCAGAAGCTTTCTTT	CASSFLMAEAFF
TRBV25-1	TRBJ2-3	NA	TRBD2	TGTGCCAGCAGTGAAACCTCGGGAGGAGGCCTCACAGATACGCAGTATTTT	CASSETSGGGLTDTQYF
TRBV7-9	TRBJ2-5	many	NA	TGTGCCAGCAGCCGTGGACCGACCCAAGAGACCCAGTACTTC	CASSRGPTQETQYF
TRBV18	TRBJ2-6	many	NA	TGTGCCAGCTCACCTTCACGGACGGGGGCTCCCGGAGCTGGGGCCAACGTCCTGACTTTC	CASSPSRTGAPGAGANVLTF
TRBV12-3/TRBV12-4	TRBJ2-6	NA	NA	TGTGCCAGCAGCCCATCTTACCCTCGGGTTGGAGGGGCCAACGTCCTGACTTTC	CASSPSYPRVGGANVLTF
TRBV20-1	TRBJ2-7	many	NA	TGCAGTGCTAGAGATCTCGGCCACGAGCAGTACTTC	CSARDLGHEQYF
TRBV2	TRBJ2-1	NA	NA	TGTGCCAGCAGTGATTGGGGGAAAAATGAGCAGTTCTTC	CASSDWGKNEQFF
TRBV4-1	TRBJ2-1	many	TRBD2	TGCGCCAGCAGCCCAGGACTAGCTTCGACCCCCGGGAAAGGAAATGAGCAGTTCTTC	CASSPGLASTPGKGNEQFF
TRBV27	TRBJ2-3	NA	NA	TGTGCCAGCAGTTTCTCAAGAGGAGGGACAGATACGCAGTATTTT	CASSFSRGGTDTQYF
TRBV7-2	TRBJ2-4	many	TRBD2	TGTGCCAGCAGCTTAAGCGGGAGACCGGGGAAAAACATTCAGTACTTC	CASSLSGRPGKNIQYF
TRBV5-6	TRBJ1-2	few	NA	TGTGCCAGCAGCCCGTTATCTCCAGGGGACCGAACTCCTAACTATGGCTACACCTTC	CASSPLSPGDRTPNYGYTF
TRBV12-3/TRBV12-4	TRBJ2-2	NA	NA	TGTGCCAGCAGTCCGCGGTCCTCCCGGAGGACCGGGGAGCTGTTTTTT	CASSPRSSRRTGELFF
TRBV5-5	TRBJ2-5	many	NA	TGTGCCAGCAGCTTTAACTCCGGGGCCCAGTACTTC	CASSFNSGAQYF
TRBV7-9	TRBJ2-1	few	TRBD2	TGTGCCAGCGGGACCCTAGCGGGGGACTACTACAATGAGCAGTTCTTC	CASGTLAGDYYNEQFF
TRBV24-1	TRBJ2-7	NA	NA	TGTGCCACCAGCCGTCTCGACGAGCAGTACTTC	CATSRLDEQYF
TRBV24-1	TRBJ1-1	few	TRBD1	TGTGCCACCAGTGACCCGACAGGGAGGGACACTGAAGCTTTCTTT	CATSDPTGRDTEAFF
TRBV6-1	TRBJ2-1	NA	TRBD2	TGTGCCAGTCGGACTAGCGGGACCTCCGACTTGAATGAGCAGTTCTTC	CASRTSGTSDLNEQFF
TRBV12-3/TRBV12-4	TRBJ2-2	NA	NA	TGTGCCAGCTGTTCCGGGACAACCGTTCGTCGGGAGCTGTTTTTT	CASCSGTTVRRELFF
TRBV7-8	TRBJ2-6	few	NA	TGTGCCAGCAGCTTAGCGTTCCAGGGTCCTGGGGCCAACGTCCTGACTTTC	CASSLAFQGPGANVLTF
TRBV28	TRBJ1-3	few	NA	TGTGCCATCCGCCGGGGTGGCTCTGGAAACACCATATATTTT	CAIRRGGSGNTIYF
TRBV6-1	TRBJ2-1	NA	TRBD2	TGTGCCAGCAGTGTTCTTGAGGGAGGGTATCAGTTCTTC	CASSVLEGGYQFF
TRBV7-9	TRBJ2-5	many	TRBD1	TGTGCCAGCAGCTTAGGGACAGGGGACCAAGAGACCCAGTACTTC	CASSLGTGDQETQYF
TRBV29-1	TRBJ2-7	few	TRBD2	TGCAGCGTTGGTGCGGGAGGGGTAAGCTACGAGCAGTACTTC	CSVGAGGVSYEQYF
TRBV28	TRBJ2-7	many	NA	TGTGCCAGCAGTTTATATGGGCAATCCTACGAGCAGTACTTC	CASSLYGQSYEQYF
TRBV4-1	TRBJ1-6	NA	NA	TGCGCCAGCAGCCAAGCATCGACCCCGGGTGGTTCACCCCTCCACTTT	CASSQASTPGGSPLHF
TRBV10-3	TRBJ2-2	few	TRBD2	TGTGCCATCAGTGAGAATTCCGGGACTAGCGGAACCGGGGAGCTGTTTTTT	CAISENSGTSGTGELFF
TRBV20-1	TRBJ2-4	NA	NA	TGCAGTGCTCCCCTCCTTGGGGCAGCCAAAAACATTCAGTACTTC	CSAPLLGAAKNIQYF
TRBV7-9	TRBJ2-1	many	TRBD2	TGTGCCAGCAGCTTAGTTCGGGGGGTGTTCTTC	CASSLVRGVFF
TRBV18	TRBJ1-5	many	NA	TGTGCCAGCTCACCAGTCAGCAATCAGCCCCAGCATTTT	CASSPVSNQPQHF
TRBV28	TRBJ2-6	NA	NA	TGTGCCAGCACGCAACAGGGAGCTGGGGCCAACGTCCTGACTTTC	CASTQQGAGANVLTF